These 18 T cell receptor beta chains were sequenced from one sample in a study. From the RT-PCR reads, TCRdb called clonotypes with MiXCR, one entry per CDR3 protein. The profile shows hundreds of thousands of distinct CDR3 sequences, more than 13% of them singletons. The specimen sequenced was memory CD4+ T cells from blood. The receptors were sampled from a female donor in good health, serving as a healthy control.

This clonotype came up a few times. The rearrangement uses TRBV20-1 and TRBJ1-1; unclear D gene. The CDR3 is made up of 11 amino acids. Germline-derived CDR1 and CDR2 are DFQATT and SNEGSKA (reference sequence). The CDR3 region is CSVLIPGMAFF. In DNA, the CDR3 is TGCAGCGTCCTCATACCCGGAATGGCTTTCTTT.

The CDR3 sequence is CASSLAMGEGTEAFF. The CDR3 bases are TGCGCCAGCAGCTTGGCCATGGGCGAGGGCACTGAAGCTTTCTTT. The chain is built from TRBV5-1 and TRBJ1-1; D gene unclear. The V end was cut by 0 bases, the J end by 4 bases, with 13 bases between. The CDR3 is 15 amino acids. Germline V gives CDR1 SGHRS, CDR2 YFSETQ.

This clonotype was seen a handful of times. The chain uses TRBV9 and TRBJ2-1; D gene unclear. The CDR3 loop spans 15 amino acids. Looked up from germline, CDR1 is SGDLS and CDR2 is YYNGEE. V dropped 4 bases and J dropped 2 bases, with 13 bases sitting between them. Here the CDR3 reads CASSSHIAPYNEQFF. The CDR3 nucleotides read TGTGCCAGCAGCTCTCACATAGCACCCTACAATGAGCAGTTCTTC.

There are many counts of this clonotype. J is TRBJ1-5 and V is TRBV6-5, with D unclear. CDR3 length equals 12 residues. Trimming cost V 6 bases and J 6 bases, with 9 bases left between them. Per germline, CDR1 MNHEY and CDR2 SVGAGI. CDR3: CASSTVGQPQHF. CDR3 DNA sequence: TGTGCCAGCAGCACCGTCGGTCAGCCCCAGCATTTT.

V usage is TRBV12-3 or TRBV12-4 and J usage is TRBJ2-1; D remains ambiguous. There are 14 residues in the CDR3. V was pared by 5 bases and J by 10 bases, with 18 bases between. DNA of the CDR3: TGTGCCAGCAGTCAGGAAGGAACCTCAAGCGAGCAGTTCTTC. This codes for CASSQEGTSSEQFF.

The chain has TRBV7-2 and TRBJ1-2, with TRBD1 as a possible D gene (5 bases). The length of the CDR3 is 13 residues. With 2 bases removed from V and 7 bases from J, the gap between germline ends came to 11 bases. Looked up from germline, CDR1 is SGHTA and CDR2 is FQGNSA. CDR3 in amino acids: CASSLSGQGGYTF. The CDR3 DNA is TGTGCCAGCAGCTTATCGGGGCAGGGTGGCTACACCTTC.

CDR3 amino acids: CASSPAGRAQETQYF. The CDR3 nucleotides read TGTGCCAGCTCACCAGCTGGCAGGGCCCAAGAGACCCAGTACTTC. The rearrangement uses TRBV18 and TRBJ2-5; a possible D gene is TRBD1 (5 bases). The V and J ends lost 2 bases and 1 base respectively, with 11 bases between them. CDR1 is KGHSH and CDR2 is LQKENI in the germline V gene. The CDR3 extends over 15 amino acids.

This clonotype has at least ten counts. The V and J genes are TRBV5-5 and TRBJ2-7; TRBD2 matches 9 bases. The J segment lost 2 bases and the V segment lost 6 bases, leaving 12 bases of the junction unmatched. The germline V gene has CDR1 SGHKS and CDR2 YYEKEE (reference sequence). This CDR3 contains 16 residues. As DNA, the CDR3 is TGTGCCAGCATCATTAGGGCTAGCGGGACTACCTACGAGCAGTACTTC. Translating it yields CASIIRASGTTYEQYF.

This clonotype was recorded a few times. The chain links TRBV12-3 or TRBV12-4 to TRBJ2-5; D is perhaps TRBD2 (6 bases). Trimming took 5 bases from V and 1 from J, leaving 14 bases between them. The CDR3 is 15 residues long. CDR3 in DNA: TGTGCCAGCAGTCCCTCCTGGAGGGGCCAAGAGACCCAGTACTTC. Translated, it gives CASSPSWRGQETQYF.

V usage is TRBV18 and J usage is TRBJ2-7, with D tentatively TRBD1 (5 bases). The length of the CDR3 is 14 residues. With 6 bases removed from V and 4 bases from J, the gap between germline ends came to 16 bases. CDR1 KGHSH and CDR2 LQKENI come from the germline V gene. The CDR3: CASSWRQSEYEQYF. In DNA form, the CDR3 reads TGTGCCAGCTCGTGGCGACAGAGCGAGTACGAGCAGTACTTC.

This clonotype came up a few times. This sequence joins TRBV5-1 and TRBJ2-5; 13 nucleotides align to TRBD2. This CDR3 comprises 16 residues. From germline, CDR1 is SGHRS and CDR2 YFSETQ. The V and J ends lost 6 bases and 4 bases, in that order; junction bases with no gene match: 9. The CDR3 coding sequence is TGCGCCAGCACCGATAGACTAGCGGGAGGCCGAGAGACCCAGTACTTC. Its protein product is CASTDRLAGGRETQYF. Full variable domain (missing parts from reference TRBV5-1 and TRBJ2-5): KAGVTQTPRYLIKTRGQQVTLSCSPISGHRSVSWYQQTPGQGLQFLFEYFSETQRNKGNFPGRFSGRQFSNSRSEMNVSTLELGDSALYLCASTDRLAGGRETQYFGPGTRLLVL.

The chain has TRBV20-1 and TRBJ2-6; D possibly corresponds to TRBD1 (6 bases). V gave up 5 bases and J gave up 0 bases, with 11 bases separating them. The CDR3 totals 15 residues. Germline V CDR1 and CDR2: DFQATT, SNEGSKA (reference sequence). The CDR3 sequence is CSADRGSSGANVLTF. The CDR3, as DNA: TGCAGTGCTGATAGGGGGAGCTCTGGGGCCAACGTCCTGACTTTC.

This clonotype has at least ten counts. At one end the junction does not follow the germline gene, possibly because of a read error. The chain carries TRBV7-2 and TRBJ2-3, with no clear D. This CDR3 contains 13 residues. Germline CDR1 reads SGHTA; CDR2 reads FQGNSA. Written as DNA, the CDR3 is TGTGCCAGCAGTTTAGCTAGGGCAGATACGCAGTATTTT. This gives the protein CASSLARADTQYF.

The rearrangement joins TRBV4-3 to TRBJ2-3, with 9 nucleotides matching TRBD2. J lost 5 bases, V lost 0 bases, and 9 bases had no gene match. This CDR3 contains 17 residues. The germline gives CDR1 LGHNA, CDR2 YSLEER. The CDR3 nucleotides read TGCGCCAGCAGCCAAGATCCAGGCGGGAGGGCCGTAGATACGCAGTATTTT. It yields the protein CASSQDPGGRAVDTQYF.

Here the CDR3 reads CSASFPGEGQPQHF. CDR3 coding DNA: TGCAGTGCTAGTTTCCCAGGGGAGGGTCAGCCCCAGCATTTT. The chain is built from TRBV20-1 and TRBJ1-5, with D possibly matching TRBD1 (6 bases). Between the trimmed V and J ends, which lost 3 bases and 6 bases, there was a span of 15 bases. Per germline, CDR1 DFQATT and CDR2 SNEGSKA (reference sequence). The CDR3 is made up of 14 amino acids.

This clonotype showed up many times. This chain uses TRBV7-2 with TRBJ2-7, with 12 positions matching TRBD2. The J segment lost 2 bases and the V segment lost 6 bases, leaving 2 bases of the junction unmatched. This CDR3 contains 14 residues. Looked up from germline, CDR1 is SGHTA and CDR2 is FQGNSA. CDR3 DNA: TGTGCCAGCAGGACTAGCGGGGGCACCTACGAGCAGTACTTC. Protein: CASRTSGGTYEQYF. The full variable domain, rest sourced from reference TRBV7-2 and TRBJ2-7, is GAGVSQSPSNKVTEKGKDVELRCDPISGHTALYWYRQSLGQGLEFLIYFQGNSAPDKSGLPSDRFSAERTGGSVSTLTIQRTQQEDSAVYLCASRTSGGTYEQYFGPGTRLTVT.

In regard to this clonotype: A much larger clone is a single base away; this may be a read error. CDR3: CASSPTGVGANVLTF. The CDR3 DNA reads TGTGCCAGCAGCCCGACAGGGGTTGGGGCCAACGTCCTGACTTTC. The rearrangement uses TRBV7-3 and TRBJ2-6; the match to TRBD1 covers 8 bases. CDR1 and CDR2 from the germline V gene are SGHTA and FQGTGA. V dropped 5 bases and J dropped 3; count of bases not matched to a gene: 3. This CDR3 spans 15 amino acids.

This chain uses TRBV6-6 with TRBJ2-5; possibly TRBD1 for D (6 bases). V lost 5 bases and J lost 4, with 14 bases in between. Germline V gives CDR1 MNHNY, CDR2 SVGAGI (reference sequence). The CDR3 has 14 amino acids. DNA of the CDR3: TGTGCCAGCAGTCCACCAGGGGTCGGAGAGACCCAGTACTTC. This sequence encodes CASSPPGVGETQYF.